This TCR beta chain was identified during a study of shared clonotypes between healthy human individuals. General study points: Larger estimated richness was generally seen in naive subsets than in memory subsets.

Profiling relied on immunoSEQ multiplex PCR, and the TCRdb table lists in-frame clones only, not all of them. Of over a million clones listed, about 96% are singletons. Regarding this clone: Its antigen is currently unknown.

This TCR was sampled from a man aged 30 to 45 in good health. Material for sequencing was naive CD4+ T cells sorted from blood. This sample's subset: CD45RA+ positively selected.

Written as DNA, the CDR3 is TGTGCCAGCAGCGTAGAAAAGCGGGGCACAGATACGCAGTATTTT. As protein: CASSVEKRGTDTQYF. V gene TRBV9 combines with J gene TRBJ2-3, with D perhaps matching TRBD2 (6 bases). Germline CDR1 reads SGDLS; CDR2 reads YYNGEE. V was trimmed by 0 bases and J by 1 base, leaving 9 bases between them. This CDR3 contains 15 residues. Full variable domain (remainder filled in from reference TRBV9 and TRBJ2-3): DSGVTQTPKHLITATGQRVTLRCSPRSGDLSVYWYQQSLDQGLQFLIQYYNGEERAKGNILERFSAQQFPDLHSELNLSSLELGDSALYFCASSVEKRGTDTQYFGPGTRLTVL.